The entry below describes one TCR beta chain. The antigen is unknown. Unmatched junction bases numbered 11, after V lost 6 bases and J lost 11 bases. Germline CDR1 reads SGHTA; CDR2 reads FQGNSA. The CDR3 is 13 amino acids. These data are taken from a study of a mutant IDH1 vaccine in newly diagnosed glioma. Study findings and constraints: Pseudoprogression looked unconnected to shifts in top peripheral T cell clonotypes.

Sequenced by immunoSEQ multiplex PCR; TCRdb stores in-frame clones only, minus some. This table holds about 33,000 clones, around nine tenths found once. As for time point: baseline, week 1 (first vaccination visit). Stated treatment: pre-vaccination baseline after standard-of-care therapy. Sample: PBMCs, taken from a glioma patient treated with radiotherapy, temozolomide or both. The J gene is TRBJ1-2, the V gene TRBV7-2; TRBD1 matches 8 bases. The clonotype was recovered from a woman in her forties with glioma. For the CDR3, the DNA is TGTGCCAGCAGACAAGGACAGGGTGACGGTTACACCTTC. Its protein is CASRQGQGDGYTF.